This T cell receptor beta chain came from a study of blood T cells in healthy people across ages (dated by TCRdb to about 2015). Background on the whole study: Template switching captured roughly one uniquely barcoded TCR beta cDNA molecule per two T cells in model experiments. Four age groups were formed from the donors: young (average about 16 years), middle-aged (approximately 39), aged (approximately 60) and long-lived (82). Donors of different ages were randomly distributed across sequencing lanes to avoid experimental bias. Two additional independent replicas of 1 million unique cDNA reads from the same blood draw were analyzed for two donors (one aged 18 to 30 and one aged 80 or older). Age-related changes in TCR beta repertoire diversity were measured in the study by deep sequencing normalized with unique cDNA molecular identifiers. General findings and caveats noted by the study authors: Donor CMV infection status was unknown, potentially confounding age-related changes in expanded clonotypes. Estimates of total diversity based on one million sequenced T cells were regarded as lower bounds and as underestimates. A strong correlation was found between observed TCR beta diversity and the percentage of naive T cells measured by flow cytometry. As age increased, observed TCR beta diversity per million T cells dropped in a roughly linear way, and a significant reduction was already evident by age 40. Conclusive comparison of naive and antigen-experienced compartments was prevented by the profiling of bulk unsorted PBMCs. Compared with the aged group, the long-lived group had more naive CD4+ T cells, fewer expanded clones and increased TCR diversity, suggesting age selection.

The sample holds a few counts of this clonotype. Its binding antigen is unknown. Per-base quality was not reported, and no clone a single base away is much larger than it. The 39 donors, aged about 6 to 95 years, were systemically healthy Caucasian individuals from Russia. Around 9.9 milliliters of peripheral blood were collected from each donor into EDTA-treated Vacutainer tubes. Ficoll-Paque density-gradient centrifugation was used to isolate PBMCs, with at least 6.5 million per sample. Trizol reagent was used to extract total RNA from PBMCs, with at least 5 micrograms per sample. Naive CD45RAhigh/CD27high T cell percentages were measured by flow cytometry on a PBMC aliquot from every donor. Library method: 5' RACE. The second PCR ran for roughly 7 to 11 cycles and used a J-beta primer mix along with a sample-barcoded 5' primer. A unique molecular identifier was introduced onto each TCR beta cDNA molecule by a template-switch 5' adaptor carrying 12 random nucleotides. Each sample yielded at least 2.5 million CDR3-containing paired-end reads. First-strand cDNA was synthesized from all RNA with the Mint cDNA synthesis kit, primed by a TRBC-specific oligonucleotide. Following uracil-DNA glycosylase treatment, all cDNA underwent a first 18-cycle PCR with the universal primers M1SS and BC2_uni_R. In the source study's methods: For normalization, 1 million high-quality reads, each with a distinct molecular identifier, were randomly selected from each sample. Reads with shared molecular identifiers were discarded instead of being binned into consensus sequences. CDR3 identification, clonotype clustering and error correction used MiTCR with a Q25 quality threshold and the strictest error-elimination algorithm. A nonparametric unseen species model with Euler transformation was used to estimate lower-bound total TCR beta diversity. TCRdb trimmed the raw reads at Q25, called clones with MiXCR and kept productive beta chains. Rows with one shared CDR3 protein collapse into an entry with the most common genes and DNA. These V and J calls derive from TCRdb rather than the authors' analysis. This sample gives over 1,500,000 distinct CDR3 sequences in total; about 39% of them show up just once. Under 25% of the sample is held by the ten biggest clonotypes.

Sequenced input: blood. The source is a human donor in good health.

The DNA sequence is as follows: TGCAGCGTTTTGGGGTTGGACCAAGCTTTCTTT. This is translated as CSVLGLDQAFF. Recombination connected TRBV29-1 to TRBJ1-1, with the D gene too uncertain to name. The CDR3, cysteine through phenylalanine, is 11 amino acids long. Only the CDR3 DNA is retained, 33 bases long and in frame from the first base. CDR1 and CDR2 are read off the germline V gene as SQVTM and ANQGSEA. Between the V and J ends, shortened by 5 bases and 9 bases respectively, the junction contains 13 bases.